This record concerns one T cell receptor (beta chain) sequence. What it binds is not known. This CDR3 is built from 15 residues. V shed 5 bases and J 12 bases; nucleotides not matched to a gene: 13. CDR1 is SGHTA, CDR2 FQGNSA, per germline. The sorted-subset replicate PCRs were given around 0.2 ug DNA, which is 30,000 or so T cell genomes. The table came from immunoSEQ multiplex PCR; TCRdb's copy has only in-frame clones and leaves some out. The sample holds over a million clones, roughly 96% seen once. This specimen belongs to a study of shared clonotypes between healthy human individuals. Study summary: Donors were a couple of women and three men aged 18 to 49.

Findings and limits, study-wide: Between several donors, naive CD4 clonotypes were shared at a level of about 5%. How much donors shared clonotypes was expected to be affected by sequencing depth.

The TCR comes from a man under 40 in good health. Sequencing was done on a sample of naive CD4+ T cells sorted from blood. The subset was: CD45RA+ positively selected. J is TRBJ2-6 and V is TRBV7-2, with 7 nucleotides matching TRBD1. The CDR3 DNA sequence: TGTGCCAGCAGCGCATCCCCACAGGGGAATGGCGTCCTGACTTTC. It yields the protein CASSASPQGNGVLTF.